This TCR beta chain was identified in a study of monozygotic twins with inflammatory bowel disease. From the 5' RACE reads, TCRdb lists one entry per CDR3 protein and no DNA. The sample data list 120,000 to 150,000 distinct CDR3 sequences. This clonotype was obtained from a human donor with ulcerative colitis or Crohn's disease, or a healthy co-twin of an affected twin (not recorded which). Sequencing was performed on blood.

Here the CDR3 reads CASSLVFQNNEQFF. The rearrangement links TRBV11-2 to TRBJ2-1. The germline CDR1 and CDR2 sequences are SGHAT and FQNNGV. This CDR3 spans 14 amino acids.